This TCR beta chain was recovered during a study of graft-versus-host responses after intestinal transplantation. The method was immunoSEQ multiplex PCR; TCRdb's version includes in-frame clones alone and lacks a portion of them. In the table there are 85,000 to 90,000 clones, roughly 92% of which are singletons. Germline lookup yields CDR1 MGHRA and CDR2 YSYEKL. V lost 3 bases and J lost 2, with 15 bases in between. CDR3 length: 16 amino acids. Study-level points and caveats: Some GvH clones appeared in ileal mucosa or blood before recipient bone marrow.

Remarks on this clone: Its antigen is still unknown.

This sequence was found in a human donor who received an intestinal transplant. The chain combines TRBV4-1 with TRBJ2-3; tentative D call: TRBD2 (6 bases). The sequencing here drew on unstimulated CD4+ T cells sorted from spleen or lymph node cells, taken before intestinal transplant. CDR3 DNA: TGCGCCAGCAGCCAGACGGAGCGGGTTATCACAGATACGCAGTATTTT. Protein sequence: CASSQTERVITDTQYF.